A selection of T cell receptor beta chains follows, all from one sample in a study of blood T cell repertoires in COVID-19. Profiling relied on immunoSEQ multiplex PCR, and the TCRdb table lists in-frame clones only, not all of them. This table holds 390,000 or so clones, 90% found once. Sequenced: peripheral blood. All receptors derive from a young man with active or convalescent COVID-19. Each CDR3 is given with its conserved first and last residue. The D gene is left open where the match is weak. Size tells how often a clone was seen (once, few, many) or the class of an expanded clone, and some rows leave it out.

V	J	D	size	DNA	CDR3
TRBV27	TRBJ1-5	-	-	TGTGCCAGCAGTCCGACAGACACTAATCAGCCCCAGCATTTT	CASSPTDTNQPQHF
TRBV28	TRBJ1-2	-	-	TGTGCCAGCAGTTTAAATGGGGGCTTTGGGGGCTACACCTTC	CASSLNGGFGGYTF
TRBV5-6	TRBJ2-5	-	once	TGTGCCAGCACCAAAGAAGAGCGAGAGACCCAGTACTTC	CASTKEERETQYF
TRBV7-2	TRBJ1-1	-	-	TGTGCCAGCAGCCCCCGTGGGCAGACTAACTCTGAAGCTTTCTTT	CASSPRGQTNSEAFF
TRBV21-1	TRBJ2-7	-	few	TGTGCCAGCAGCAATTTCGGACTAGCGGAAGACTACGAGCAGTACTTC	CASSNFGLAEDYEQYF
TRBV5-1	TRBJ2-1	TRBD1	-	TGCGCCAGCAGCATCGAACAAAGGACAGGGGGCCTAGACAATGAGCAGTTCTTC	CASSIEQRTGGLDNEQFF
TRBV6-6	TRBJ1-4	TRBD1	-	TGTGCCAGCAGCTATGACAGGGAATTGGATGAAAAACTGTTTTTT	CASSYDRELDEKLFF
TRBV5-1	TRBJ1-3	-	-	TGCGCCAGCAGACAGGAACTAGGCGGGGGGAACACCATATATTTT	CASRQELGGGNTIYF
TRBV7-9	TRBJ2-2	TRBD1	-	TGTGCCAGCAGCCCCATGGGGACAGGGGACACCGGGGAGCTGTTTTTT	CASSPMGTGDTGELFF
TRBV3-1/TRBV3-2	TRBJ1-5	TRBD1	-	TGTGCCAGCAGCCAAGATTGGGCAGGGGGCCAGCCCCAGCATTTT	CASSQDWAGGQPQHF
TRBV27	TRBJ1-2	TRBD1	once	TGTGCCAGCAGTTTGAAGGACAGGGGGCGAGGCGGCTACACCTTC	CASSLKDRGRGGYTF
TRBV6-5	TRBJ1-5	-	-	TGTGCCAGCAGGTTCAGGGCTGGTCAGCCCCAGCATTTT	CASRFRAGQPQHF
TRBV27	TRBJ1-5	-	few	TGTGCCAGCAGTGCTAACCCAGGGCTCCAGCCCCAGCATTTT	CASSANPGLQPQHF
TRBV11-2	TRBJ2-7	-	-	TGTGCCAGCAGCTTAGCCGCCAGGGGCTCCTACGAGCAGTACTTC	CASSLAARGSYEQYF
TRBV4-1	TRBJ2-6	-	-	TGCGCCAGCAGCCATGGACTAAGCTCTGGGGCCAACGTGCTGACTTTC	CASSHGLSSGANVLTF
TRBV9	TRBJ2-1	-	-	TGTGCCAGCAGCGTCCACCCCGGGGTAGGGCAGGGGATTTACAATGAGCAGTTCTTC	CASSVHPGVGQGIYNEQFF
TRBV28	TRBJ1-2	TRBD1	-	TGTGCCAGCGGAAGTGACAGGGCGTACTATGGCTACACCTTC	CASGSDRAYYGYTF
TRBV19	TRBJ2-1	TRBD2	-	TGTGCCGCAGCACGGACTAGCGGGAGGAATGAGCAGTTCTTC	CAAARTSGRNEQFF
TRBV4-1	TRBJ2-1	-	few	TGCGCCAGCAGCCGAACCATGGCACAGGGTCTAGAAAATGAGCAGTTCTTC	CASSRTMAQGLENEQFF
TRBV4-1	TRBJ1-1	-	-	TGCGCCAGCAGCCCCCTAATGAACACTGAAGCTTTCTTT	CASSPLMNTEAFF
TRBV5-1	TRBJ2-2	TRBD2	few	TGCGCCAGCAGCCCAGAGCGGGGGGAGGTCGCCGGGGAGCTGTTTTTT	CASSPERGEVAGELFF
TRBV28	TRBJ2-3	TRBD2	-	TGTGCCAGCAGTAGCGGGGGGCGGGTAGATACGCAGTATTTT	CASSSGGRVDTQYF
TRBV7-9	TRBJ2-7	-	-	TGTGCCAGCAGGATAAAGGACGCGGCGGGCGAGCAGTACTTC	CASRIKDAAGEQYF
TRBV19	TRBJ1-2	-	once	TGTGCCAGTAGCTGGGGCACTAACTATGGCTACACCTTC	CASSWGTNYGYTF
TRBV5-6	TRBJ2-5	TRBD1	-	TGTGCCAGCAGCCCCTATGTGTTAGACCGGGACAGAGAAGAGACCCAGTACTTC	CASSPYVLDRDREETQYF
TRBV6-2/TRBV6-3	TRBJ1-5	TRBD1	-	TGTGCCAGCAGTTACTTTGGACAGGGGAGGGGGAGCAATCAGCCCCAGCATTTT	CASSYFGQGRGSNQPQHF
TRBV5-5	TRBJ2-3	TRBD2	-	TGTGCCAGCAGCTTTGGGGGGGTTGGCACAGATACGCAGTATTTT	CASSFGGVGTDTQYF
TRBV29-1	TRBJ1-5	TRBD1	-	TGCAGCGTGATGGACAGGGTGGGTCAGCCCCAGCATTTT	CSVMDRVGQPQHF
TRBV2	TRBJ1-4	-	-	TGTGCCAGCAGGAGAACAGGGTCTACTAATGAAAAACTGTTTTTT	CASRRTGSTNEKLFF
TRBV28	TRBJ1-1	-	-	TGTGCCAGCAGTTTATCGGGCAGGGCGAACACTGAAGCTTTCTTT	CASSLSGRANTEAFF
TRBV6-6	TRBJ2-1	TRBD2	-	TGTGCCAGCAGTTACGGTGTGGGTAGCGGGTGGTCTGGGCAGTTCTTC	CASSYGVGSGWSGQFF
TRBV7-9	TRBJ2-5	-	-	TGTGCCAGCAGCCCAGAATCTACAGTCCAAGAGACCCAGTACTTC	CASSPESTVQETQYF
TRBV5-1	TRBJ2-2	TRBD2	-	TGCGCCAGTAGATCTAGCGGGGGTGCCGGGGAGCTGTTTTTT	CASRSSGGAGELFF